A selection of T cell receptor beta chains follows, all from one sample in a study of cytomegalovirus exposure and HLA in healthy donors. Data came from immunoSEQ multiplex PCR; TCRdb stores just in-frame clones and leaves some out. The profile shows 200,000 to 250,000 clones, 81% of them singletons. The sample taken for sequencing was PBMCs. These receptors all come from a woman aged 55-69 years in good health and CMV-seropositive. The CDR3 runs from the conserved cysteine through the conserved F or W. Fields, in order: clone size, D gene, J gene, V gene, CDR3 DNA, CDR3 protein. A D gene is named only where the DNA matches it firmly. Not every row has a clone size; where given, it reads once, few, many or a size class.

clone size: NA
D gene: TRBD1
J gene: TRBJ1-3
V gene: TRBV4-1
CDR3 DNA: TGCGCCAGCAGCCAAGCACCTATTCCCGGGACAGGGAACGGAAACACCATATATTTT
CDR3 protein: CASSQAPIPGTGNGNTIYF

clone size: NA
D gene: TRBD1
J gene: TRBJ1-2
V gene: TRBV19
CDR3 DNA: TGTGCCAGTAGTTTGACAGGGGGCGATGGAAGGAATGGCTACACCTTC
CDR3 protein: CASSLTGGDGRNGYTF

clone size: NA
D gene: NA
J gene: TRBJ2-7
V gene: TRBV28
CDR3 DNA: TGTGCCAGCAGTTCGATCTACCAGGGTTCCTACGAGCAGTACTTC
CDR3 protein: CASSSIYQGSYEQYF

clone size: NA
D gene: NA
J gene: TRBJ2-2
V gene: TRBV5-8
CDR3 DNA: TGTGCCAGCAGCTTGGTAGAAACCACCGGGGAGCTGTTTTTT
CDR3 protein: CASSLVETTGELFF

clone size: NA
D gene: TRBD1
J gene: TRBJ1-5
V gene: TRBV6-5
CDR3 DNA: TGTGCCAGCGGGGACACAGGGGGAGTTCAGCCCCAGCATTTT
CDR3 protein: CASGDTGGVQPQHF

clone size: NA
D gene: NA
J gene: TRBJ1-2
V gene: TRBV7-2
CDR3 DNA: TGTGCCAGCAGCTTAGCTAGCAGGGAGGTTAGGTACACCTTC
CDR3 protein: CASSLASREVRYTF

clone size: NA
D gene: NA
J gene: TRBJ2-7
V gene: TRBV29-1
CDR3 DNA: TGCAGCGTTGAAGTTCCGGTACGCGAGCAGTACTTC
CDR3 protein: CSVEVPVREQYF

clone size: NA
D gene: NA
J gene: TRBJ1-2
V gene: TRBV29-1
CDR3 DNA: TGCAGCGCAGAAAGGGGGTTCGGTGAAAACTATGGCTACACCTTC
CDR3 protein: CSAERGFGENYGYTF

clone size: NA
D gene: NA
J gene: TRBJ1-2
V gene: TRBV30
CDR3 DNA: TGTGCCTGGATAAAAGGCAGGGCCTATGGCTACACCTTC
CDR3 protein: CAWIKGRAYGYTF

clone size: few
D gene: NA
J gene: TRBJ1-4
V gene: TRBV19
CDR3 DNA: TGTGCCAGTAGTTCGGTACGGGGGGAAAAACTGTTTTTT
CDR3 protein: CASSSVRGEKLFF

clone size: NA
D gene: NA
J gene: TRBJ2-7
V gene: TRBV4-1
CDR3 DNA: TGCGCCAGCAGCCAAACTTTCTACCCTTACGAGCAGTACTTC
CDR3 protein: CASSQTFYPYEQYF

clone size: NA
D gene: NA
J gene: TRBJ2-1
V gene: TRBV12-2
CDR3 DNA: TGTGCAAGTCGCTTCCAGGGGGTGGGACTAGCGGGCTACAATGAGCAGTTCTTC
CDR3 protein: CASRFQGVGLAGYNEQFF

clone size: few
D gene: NA
J gene: TRBJ1-1
V gene: TRBV7-9
CDR3 DNA: TGTTCCAGCAGCTTTAGGGAGGGTGAAGCTTTCTTT
CDR3 protein: CSSSFREGEAFF

clone size: few
D gene: NA
J gene: TRBJ1-1
V gene: TRBV10-3
CDR3 DNA: TGTGCCATCATGGGGAGCAACACTGAAGCTTTCTTT
CDR3 protein: CAIMGSNTEAFF

clone size: NA
D gene: NA
J gene: TRBJ2-7
V gene: TRBV29-1
CDR3 DNA: TGCAGCGTTGAAGGGACAAACTCCTACGAGCAGTACTTC
CDR3 protein: CSVEGTNSYEQYF

clone size: NA
D gene: NA
J gene: TRBJ2-5
V gene: TRBV6-5
CDR3 DNA: TGTGCCAGCAGTTACGGGAGAAGGCTAGAGACCCAGTACTTC
CDR3 protein: CASSYGRRLETQYF

clone size: NA
D gene: NA
J gene: TRBJ1-2
V gene: TRBV5-6
CDR3 DNA: TGTGCCAGCAGCCCGAGAGTTAACTATGGCTACACCTTC
CDR3 protein: CASSPRVNYGYTF

clone size: NA
D gene: NA
J gene: TRBJ1-1
V gene: TRBV29-1
CDR3 DNA: TGCAGCGTTGGATTACAGAACACTGAAGCTTTCTTT
CDR3 protein: CSVGLQNTEAFF

clone size: NA
D gene: NA
J gene: TRBJ2-2
V gene: TRBV6-6
CDR3 DNA: TGTGCCAGCACCCGGGACATTATCACCGGGGAGCTGTTTTTT
CDR3 protein: CASTRDIITGELFF

clone size: NA
D gene: TRBD2
J gene: TRBJ2-7
V gene: TRBV6-1
CDR3 DNA: TGTGCCAGCGAGGGACTAATCTACGAGCAGTACTTC
CDR3 protein: CASEGLIYEQYF

clone size: NA
D gene: TRBD2
J gene: TRBJ2-7
V gene: TRBV28
CDR3 DNA: TGTGCCAGCAGAGGTCGACTAGCGGGGTCCTACGAGCAGTACTTC
CDR3 protein: CASRGRLAGSYEQYF

clone size: NA
D gene: TRBD1
J gene: TRBJ1-2
V gene: TRBV2
CDR3 DNA: TGTGCCAGCGGGGTTCGACAGGGGCAGGTTGGCTACACCTTC
CDR3 protein: CASGVRQGQVGYTF

clone size: NA
D gene: NA
J gene: TRBJ2-2
V gene: TRBV2
CDR3 DNA: TGTGCCGGCCTAGAGAGCGGGGAGCTGTTTTTT
CDR3 protein: CAGLESGELFF